This TCR beta chain emerged from a study of regulatory T cells in long-lasting Graves disease. Time point noted: persistent/refractory GD, antithyroid drugs over 5 years with positive TRAb. Isolated PBMC RNA provided the starting material for the TCR library. Through Arm-PCR of CDR3 regions and iRepertoire HTBI primers, TCR beta libraries were built. TCRdb reprocessed the multiplex PCR reads via MiXCR and lists one record per CDR3 protein. Found here are about 460,000 distinct CDR3 sequences, around a fifth of them singletons; the top ten hold around 12%. Trimming left V 0 bases short and J 5 bases short, with 14 bases between. CDR3 length: 15 residues. The germline V gene has CDR1 SGDLS and CDR2 YYNGEE. Many counts were recorded for this clonotype.

The J gene is TRBJ1-2, the V gene TRBV9, with D tentatively TRBD1 (6 bases). The input for sequencing was peripheral blood mononuclear cells (PBMCs), taken when the disease was refractory, from a patient treated with antithyroid drugs. The receptor was isolated from a female donor with Graves disease. CDR3 region: CASSVVGAVGYGYTF. CDR3 nucleotides: TGTGCCAGCAGCGTAGTGGGGGCAGTAGGTTATGGCTACACCTTC.